The clone carrying this TCR beta chain was found a few times. Its antigen is as yet unknown. The data are from a study of cytomegalovirus exposure and HLA in healthy donors. Study results and limitations: Analysis was carried out at a later point, and it linked a missense DCLRE1C variant to TCR beta V- and J-gene trimming. There was a cluster of highly shared sequence variants that was likely a sequencing artifact. In an earlier analysis, productive rearrangement rates for most beta V segments clustered near 87% or 30%.

Germline V gene data show CDR1 as SGHAT and CDR2 as FQNNGV. The length of the CDR3 is 16 residues. V shed 5 bases and J 4 bases; nucleotides not matched to a gene: 11. PCR employed 60 Vbeta and 13 Jbeta primers. Repertoires were generated with immunoSEQ multiplex PCR, while TCRdb's copy carries only in-frame clones and drops some. The sample includes around 79,000 clones, around 70% of them seen just once. Material for sequencing was PBMCs. This clonotype was sampled from a woman aged 35 to 49 in good health and CMV-seropositive. The chain uses TRBV11-2 and TRBJ2-3; 8 bases map to TRBD2. Here the CDR3 reads CASSLFFGTRSDTQYF. In nucleotides, the CDR3 is TGTGCCAGCAGCCTATTTTTCGGGACTAGATCAGATACGCAGTATTTT.